Given below is one T cell receptor beta chain in context. Its antigen is undetermined. The data originate from a study of T cell responses to AZD1222 COVID-19 vaccine. Study-wide results and caveats: Reportedly, nearly half of unique spike TCRs recognized epitopes outside B.1.351/B.1.1.7 mutations. Every sample of the repertoires postdated the peak T cell response.

CDR3 length: 14 amino acids. Germline values: CDR1 MDHEN, CDR2 SYDVKM. Losses at the gene ends were 5 bases for V and 8 bases for J; bases not matched to a gene: 6. Some clones are missing from TCRdb's copy, which holds only in-frame ones; the method was immunoSEQ multiplex PCR. The data contain over 85,000 clones, 70% to 85% of them singletons. This receptor was taken from an adult who received the AZD1222 COVID-19 vaccine. This chain links TRBV28 with TRBJ1-4, with 9 bases that match TRBD1. Sequencing used peripheral blood, obtained 28 days after the second AZD1222 dose. Written as DNA, the CDR3 is TGTGCCAGCAGTCCCGGACAGGGGCAAGAAAAACTGTTTTTT. Encoded protein: CASSPGQGQEKLFF. Drawing the rest from reference TRBV28 and TRBJ1-4, the complete variable domain is DVKVTQSSRYLVKRTGEKVFLECVQDMDHENMFWYRQDPGLGLRLIYFSYDVKMKEKGDIPEGYSVSREKKERFSLILESASTNQTSMYLCASSPGQGQEKLFFGSGTQLSVL.